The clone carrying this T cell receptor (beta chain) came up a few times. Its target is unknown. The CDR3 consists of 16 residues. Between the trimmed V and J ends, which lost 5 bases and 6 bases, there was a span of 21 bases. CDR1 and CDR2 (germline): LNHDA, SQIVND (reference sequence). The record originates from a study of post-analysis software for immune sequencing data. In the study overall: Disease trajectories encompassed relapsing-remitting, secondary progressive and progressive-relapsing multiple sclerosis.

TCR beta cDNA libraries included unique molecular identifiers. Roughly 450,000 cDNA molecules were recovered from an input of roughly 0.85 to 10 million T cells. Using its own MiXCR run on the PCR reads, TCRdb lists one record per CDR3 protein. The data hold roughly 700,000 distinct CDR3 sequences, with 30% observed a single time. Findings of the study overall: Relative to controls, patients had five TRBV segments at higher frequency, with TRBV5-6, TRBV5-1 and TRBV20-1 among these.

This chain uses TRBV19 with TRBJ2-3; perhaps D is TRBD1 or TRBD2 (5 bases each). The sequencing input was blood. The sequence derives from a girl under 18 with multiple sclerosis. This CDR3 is CASSPRGPLALDTQYF. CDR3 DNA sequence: TGTGCCAGTAGTCCCCGGGGCCCACTGGCTCTGGATACGCAGTATTTT.